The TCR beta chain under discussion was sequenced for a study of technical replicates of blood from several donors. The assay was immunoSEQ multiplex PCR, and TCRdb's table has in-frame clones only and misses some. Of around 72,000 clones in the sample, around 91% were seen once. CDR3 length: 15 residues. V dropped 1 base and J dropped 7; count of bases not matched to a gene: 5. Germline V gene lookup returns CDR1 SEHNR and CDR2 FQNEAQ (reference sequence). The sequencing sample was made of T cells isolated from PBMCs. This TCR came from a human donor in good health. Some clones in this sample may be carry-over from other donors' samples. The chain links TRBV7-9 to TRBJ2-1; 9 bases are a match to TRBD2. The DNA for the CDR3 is TGTGCCAGCAGCTTAGGGCGGGAGGGCCCGAATGAGCAGTTCTTC. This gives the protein CASSLGREGPNEQFF.